This T cell receptor (beta chain) was documented in a study of blood T cell repertoires in COVID-19. Germline V gene sequence: CDR1 SGHNT, CDR2 YYREEE (reference sequence). CDR3 size: 15 residues. V gave up 2 bases and J gave up 0 bases, with 6 bases separating them. In its sample, this clone was seen a few times. Data came from immunoSEQ multiplex PCR; TCRdb stores just in-frame clones and leaves some out. The sample carries about 63,000 clones, about 75% recorded once. What was sequenced was peripheral blood. The TCR was taken from an elderly woman with acute or convalescent COVID-19. The chain is built from TRBV5-4 and TRBJ2-6; D not resolved. In nucleotides, the CDR3 is TGTGCCAGCAGCTTCAGATACTCTGGGGCCAACGTCCTGACTTTC. This sequence encodes CASSFRYSGANVLTF.